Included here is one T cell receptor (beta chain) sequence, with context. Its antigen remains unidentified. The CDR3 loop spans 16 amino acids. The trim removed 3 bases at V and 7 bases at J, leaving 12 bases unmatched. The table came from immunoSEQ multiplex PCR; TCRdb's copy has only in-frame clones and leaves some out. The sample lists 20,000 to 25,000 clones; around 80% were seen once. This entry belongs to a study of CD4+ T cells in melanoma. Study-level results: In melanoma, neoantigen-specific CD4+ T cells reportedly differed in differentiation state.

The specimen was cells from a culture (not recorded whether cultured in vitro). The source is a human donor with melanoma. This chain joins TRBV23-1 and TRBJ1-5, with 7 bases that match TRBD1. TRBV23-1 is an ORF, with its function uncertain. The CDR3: CASSQRDRVSCQPQHF. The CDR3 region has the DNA TGCGCCAGCAGTCAGAGAGACAGGGTTTCTTGCCAGCCCCAGCATTTT.